These 9 T cell receptor beta chains share one sample of origin, sequenced in a study of control samples from healthy donors and cancer patients. Data came from immunoSEQ multiplex PCR; TCRdb stores just in-frame clones and leaves some out. The repertoire holds about 130,000 clones, roughly 86% seen once, with about 7.6% in the top ten. Sequencing was performed on PBMCs. The source is a man between 45 and 60 years old with head and neck cancer.

The V gene is TRBV7-2, the J gene TRBJ2-3; D call uncertain. The CDR3 length is 13 residues. V was clipped by 5 bases and J by 2 bases, with 8 bases between them. Germline V gives CDR1 SGHTA, CDR2 FQGNSA. The CDR3 loop is CASSEQTTDTQYF. The CDR3, as DNA: TGTGCCAGCAGCGAACAGACCACAGATACGCAGTATTTT. The whole variable domain, remainder taken from reference TRBV7-2 and TRBJ2-3, is GAGVSQSPSNKVTEKGKDVELRCDPISGHTALYWYRQSLGQGLEFLIYFQGNSAPDKSGLPSDRFSAERTGGSVSTLTIQRTQQEDSAVYLCASSEQTTDTQYFGPGTRLTVL.

The genes are TRBV18 and TRBJ2-2; D is perhaps TRBD1 or TRBD2 (6 bases each). Germline CDR1 reads KGHSH; CDR2 reads LQKENI. There are 15 residues in the CDR3. The V end lost 3 bases, the J end lost 7 bases, and 15 bases lay between the germline ends. In DNA form, the CDR3 reads TGTGCCAGCTCACCCCGTCGGGGGCGTAACGGGGAGCTGTTTTTT. As protein: CASSPRRGRNGELFF.

J is TRBJ1-1 and V is TRBV28; perhaps TRBD1 as D (5 bases). Germline lookup yields CDR1 MDHEN and CDR2 SYDVKM. V was pared by 6 bases and J by 7 bases, with 9 bases between. The CDR3 is made up of 11 amino acids. CDR3 nucleotide sequence: TGTGCCAGCAGGTCAGGGCGTGAAGCTTTCTTT. The encoded protein is CASRSGREAFF. Variable domain in full (rest from reference TRBV28 and TRBJ1-1): DVKVTQSSRYLVKRTGEKVFLECVQDMDHENMFWYRQDPGLGLRLIYFSYDVKMKEKGDIPEGYSVSREKKERFSLILESASTNQTSMYLCASRSGREAFFGQGTRLTVV.

The CDR3 DNA sequence: TGTGCCAGCAGTTGGGACGGGTCCTACGAGCAGTACTTC. Translated: CASSWDGSYEQYF. The rearrangement joins TRBV7-8 to TRBJ2-7; D is perhaps TRBD1 or TRBD2 (5 bases each). Trimming took 6 bases from V and 1 from J, leaving 10 bases between them. Germline-derived CDR1 and CDR2 are SGHVS and FQNEAQ. The CDR3 is made up of 13 amino acids.

This clone was observed a single time. This chain connects TRBV7-8 to TRBJ2-3, with D unclear. Trimming took 4 bases from V and 6 from J, leaving 8 bases between them. The length of the CDR3 is 12 residues. Germline V CDR1 and CDR2: SGHVS, FQNEAQ. The DNA for the CDR3 is TGTGCCAGCAGCTACCAAGGGGATACGCAGTATTTT. Protein sequence: CASSYQGDTQYF.

The chain joins TRBV7-9 to TRBJ2-7; a weak D match, TRBD1 (5 bases). Per germline, CDR1 SEHNR and CDR2 FQNEAQ (reference sequence). The CDR3 totals 12 residues. V dropped 2 bases and J dropped 6 bases, with 8 bases sitting between them. For the CDR3, the DNA is TGTGCCAGCAGCTTAAGGGGCGGCGAGCAGTACTTC. Its protein product is CASSLRGGEQYF.

This clone was counted once. The chain uses TRBV19 and TRBJ2-1; D is ambiguous. Germline V gives CDR1 LNHDA, CDR2 SQIVND (reference sequence). Trimming pared 3 bases from V and 11 bases from J, leaving 11 bases between. The CDR3 consists of 12 residues. CDR3 loop: CASSILWSQQFF. In nucleotides, the CDR3 is TGTGCCAGTAGTATCCTCTGGTCCCAGCAGTTCTTC.

The chain couples TRBV9 to TRBJ2-4; 9 nucleotides agree with TRBD1. The CDR3 length is 14 residues. The trim removed 3 bases at V and 8 bases at J, leaving 6 bases unmatched. Germline V CDR1 and CDR2: SGDLS, YYNGEE. CDR3 in amino acids: CASSGRDRVDIQYF. CDR3 nucleotides: TGTGCCAGCAGCGGCCGGGACAGGGTTGACATTCAGTACTTC.

The rearrangement uses TRBV13 and TRBJ1-1; a weak D match, TRBD1 (5 bases). CDR1 is PRHDT, CDR2 FYEKMQ, per germline (reference sequence). V was clipped by 5 bases and J by 7 bases, with 8 bases between them. The CDR3 runs 11 residues. The CDR3 region has the DNA TGTGCCAGCAGCCACGACAGTGAAGCTTTCTTT. Translated: CASSHDSEAFF.